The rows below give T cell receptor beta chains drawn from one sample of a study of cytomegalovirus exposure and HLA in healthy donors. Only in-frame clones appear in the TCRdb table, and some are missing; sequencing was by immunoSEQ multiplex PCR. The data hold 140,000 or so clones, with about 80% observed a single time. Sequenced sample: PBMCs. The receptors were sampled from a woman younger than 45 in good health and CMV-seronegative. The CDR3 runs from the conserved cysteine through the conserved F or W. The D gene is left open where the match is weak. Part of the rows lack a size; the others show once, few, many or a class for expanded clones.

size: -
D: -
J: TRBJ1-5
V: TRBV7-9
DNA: TGTGCCAGCAGCGCTTGGGGGGGCGATCAGCCCCAGCATTTT
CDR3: CASSAWGGDQPQHF

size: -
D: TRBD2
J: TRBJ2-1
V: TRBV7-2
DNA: TGTGCCAGCAGATTTATTGGGACTAGCGGGGGTAGGGAGCAGTTCTTC
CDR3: CASRFIGTSGGREQFF

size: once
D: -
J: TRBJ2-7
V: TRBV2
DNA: TGTGCCAGCAGTGAACAGGGAATTTGGGTACGCGAGCAGTACTTC
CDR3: CASSEQGIWVREQYF

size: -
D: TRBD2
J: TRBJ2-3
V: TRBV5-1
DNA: TGCGCCAGCAGCTTGTTTTCGTCCGGGACTAGTCCAGATACGCAGTATTTT
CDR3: CASSLFSSGTSPDTQYF

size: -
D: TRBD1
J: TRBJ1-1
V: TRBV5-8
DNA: TGTGCCAGCAGTCTCAGGGGGCTGAACACTGAAGCTTTCTTT
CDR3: CASSLRGLNTEAFF

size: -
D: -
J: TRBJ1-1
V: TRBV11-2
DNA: TGTGCCAGCAGCTTACCAGGAATCACTGAAGCTTTCTTT
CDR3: CASSLPGITEAFF

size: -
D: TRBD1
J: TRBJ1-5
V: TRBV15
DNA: TGTGCCACCAGCCAGGGACAGGGTGGACAGCCCCAGCATTTT
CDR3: CATSQGQGGQPQHF

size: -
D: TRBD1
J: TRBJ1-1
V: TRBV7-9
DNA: TGTGCCAGCAGCTTAGAGGGGGACAGGCGTGAAGCTTTCTTT
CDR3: CASSLEGDRREAFF

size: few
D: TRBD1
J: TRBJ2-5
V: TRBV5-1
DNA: TGCGCCAGCAGCTTGGGGGGGACAGTACCTCAAGAGACCCAGTACTTC
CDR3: CASSLGGTVPQETQYF

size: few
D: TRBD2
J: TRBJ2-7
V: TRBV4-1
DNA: TGCGCCAGCAGCCAAGAGTCGATGGGCGCGGGGGGCCCTAGCTACGAGCAGTACTTC
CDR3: CASSQESMGAGGPSYEQYF

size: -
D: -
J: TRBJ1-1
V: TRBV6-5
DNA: TGTGCCAGCAGTTACTCGGGGGGTACTGGCAGCACTGAAGCTTTCTTT
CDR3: CASSYSGGTGSTEAFF

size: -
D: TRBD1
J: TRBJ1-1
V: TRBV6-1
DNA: TGTGCCAGCAGTGAAGCGGGTCGGACAGGGGAGAGCACTGAAGCTTTCTTT
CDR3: CASSEAGRTGESTEAFF

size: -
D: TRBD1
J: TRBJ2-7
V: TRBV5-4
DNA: TGTGCCAGCAGCTTGGCCCTGGGCAGGGGGCTCGAGCAGTACTTC
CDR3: CASSLALGRGLEQYF

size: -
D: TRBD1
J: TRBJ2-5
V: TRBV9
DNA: TGTGCCAGCAGCGCCCGGGACAGGGTCGTGGAGACCCAGTACTTC
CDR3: CASSARDRVVETQYF

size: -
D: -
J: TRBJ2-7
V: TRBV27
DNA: TGTGCCAGCAGTTTATTAAACGGCTACGAGCAGTACTTC
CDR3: CASSLLNGYEQYF

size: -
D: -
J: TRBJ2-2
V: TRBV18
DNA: TGTGCCAGCTCACCAGGGGGGGCCGCGAACACCGGGGAGCTGTTTTTT
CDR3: CASSPGGAANTGELFF

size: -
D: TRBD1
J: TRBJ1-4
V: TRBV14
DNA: TGTGCCAGCAGCCAAGACAGGGGGTCTAATGAAAAACTGTTTTTT
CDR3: CASSQDRGSNEKLFF

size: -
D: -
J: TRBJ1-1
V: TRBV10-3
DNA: TGTGCCATCAGTGAGTCGCTTTCGGTCGAAGCTTTCTTT
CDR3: CAISESLSVEAFF

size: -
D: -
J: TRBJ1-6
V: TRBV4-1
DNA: TGCGCCAGCAGAGATGGGGAGACCTATAATTCACCCCTCCACTTT
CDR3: CASRDGETYNSPLHF

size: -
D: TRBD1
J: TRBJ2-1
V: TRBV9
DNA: TGTGCCAGCAGTGAGACAGGGCAGATCTACAATGAGCAGTTCTTC
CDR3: CASSETGQIYNEQFF

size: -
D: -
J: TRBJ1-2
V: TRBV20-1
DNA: TGCAGTGCTAGAGATCTGCGGGGCTACACCTTC
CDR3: CSARDLRGYTF

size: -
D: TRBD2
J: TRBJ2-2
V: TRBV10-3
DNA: TGTGCCATCAGTGAGAGCGAGGTTCTAGCGGGGGGAAAGACCGGGGAGCTGTTTTTT
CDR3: CAISESEVLAGGKTGELFF

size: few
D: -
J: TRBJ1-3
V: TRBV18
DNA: TGTGCCAGCTCACCGACTGCGGCGGGTAGGGGAAACACCATATATTTT
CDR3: CASSPTAAGRGNTIYF

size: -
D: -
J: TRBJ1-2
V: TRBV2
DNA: TGTGCCAGCAGTGACAGGGACACCTATGGCTACACCTTC
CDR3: CASSDRDTYGYTF

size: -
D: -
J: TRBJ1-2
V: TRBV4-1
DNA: TGCGCCAGCAGCCTCGACCCAGAGGGTTTACGGGGCTACACCTTC
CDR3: CASSLDPEGLRGYTF

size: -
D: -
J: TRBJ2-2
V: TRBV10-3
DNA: TGTGCCACACTCCCCCTTCGGGGGACGGCCAAGGGGGAGCTGTTTTTT
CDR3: CATLPLRGTAKGELFF

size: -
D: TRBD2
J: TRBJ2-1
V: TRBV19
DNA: TGTGCCACCTCCGGGACTAGCGGGGGGGCCTGGGTAGGTGAGCAGTTCTTC
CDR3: CATSGTSGGAWVGEQFF

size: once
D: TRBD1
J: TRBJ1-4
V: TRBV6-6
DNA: TGTGCCAGCAGTCCCGGGACAGGTCTTGGTGAAAAACTGTTTTTT
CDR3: CASSPGTGLGEKLFF

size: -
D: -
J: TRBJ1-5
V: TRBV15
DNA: TGTGCCACCAGCACTTTTAAAAATCAGCCCCAGCATTTT
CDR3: CATSTFKNQPQHF

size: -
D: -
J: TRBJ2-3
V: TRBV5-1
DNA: TGCGCCAGCAGCTATGGACAGTTCACAGATACGCAGTATTTT
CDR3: CASSYGQFTDTQYF

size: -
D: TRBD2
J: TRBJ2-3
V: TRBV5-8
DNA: TGTGCCAGCAGCCCCGAGACTAGCGGGGGGGGACTCACAGATACGCAGTATTTT
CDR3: CASSPETSGGGLTDTQYF

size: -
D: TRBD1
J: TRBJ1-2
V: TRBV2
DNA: TGTGCCTACACGGGACAGGGACATGGCTACACCTTC
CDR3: CAYTGQGHGYTF

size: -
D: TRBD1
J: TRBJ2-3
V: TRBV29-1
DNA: TGCAGCGTCCGGACAGGGGGCTCACAGTATTTT
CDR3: CSVRTGGSQYF

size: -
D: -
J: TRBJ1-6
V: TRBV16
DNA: TGTGCCAGCAGCTCAAAGCAGATGATGGGCAGGGGATATTCACCCCTCCACTTT
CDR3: CASSSKQMMGRGYSPLHF

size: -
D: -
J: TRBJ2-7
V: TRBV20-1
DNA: TGCAGTGCTAGTAATTCCTACGAGCAGTACTTC
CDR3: CSASNSYEQYF